This T cell receptor beta chain appears in the sequencing data of a study of blood T cell repertoires in COVID-19. Study-level background: COVID-19 samples collected from the United States, Italy and Spain covered acute and convalescent phases. Nucleic acid was either cDNA or gDNA, and it came from T cells, B-cell-depleted T cells, or PBMCs.

This CDR3 region has 14 residues. The V end lost 0 bases, the J end lost 8 bases, and 13 bases lay between the germline ends. Germline-derived CDR1 and CDR2 are MNHEY and SMNVEV (reference sequence). As originally analysed: Reference gene primer amplification gave estimated nucleated cell counts. Clones were sequenced by immunoSEQ multiplex PCR, and TCRdb holds only the in-frame ones, with some missing. V and J calls and clone size follow that table, whereas D and trimming were derived from the DNA. The sample carries some 60,000 clones, roughly 88% recorded once. The chain couples TRBV27 to TRBJ1-2; maybe TRBD1 (5 bases). The clonotype originates from a human donor in a cohort sampled during active COVID-19. The sample was peripheral blood. Here the CDR3 reads CASSLSLGVGGYTF. The DNA for the CDR3 is TGTGCCAGCAGTTTATCCCTAGGGGTGGGAGGCTACACCTTC.